These 15 T cell receptor beta chains were sequenced from one sample in a study of T cell responses to AZD1222 COVID-19 vaccine. The method was immunoSEQ multiplex PCR; TCRdb's version includes in-frame clones alone and lacks a portion of them. The sample lists roughly 180,000 clones, about 92% seen once, with approximately 1.2% in the top ten. This specimen was peripheral blood, taken 28 days after the second AZD1222 dose. These receptors came from an adult who received the AZD1222 COVID-19 vaccine.

The chain has TRBV7-2 and TRBJ2-3; TRBD2 matches 10 bases. Germline-derived CDR1 and CDR2 are SGHTA and FQGNSA. V lost 4 bases to trimming and J lost 2 bases; unmatched junction nucleotides: 3. The CDR3 is made up of 15 amino acids. CDR3 in DNA: TGTGCCAGCAGCTCTGGGACTAGCGCCACAGATACGCAGTATTTT. The encoded protein is CASSSGTSATDTQYF. Full variable domain (missing parts from reference TRBV7-2 and TRBJ2-3): GAGVSQSPSNKVTEKGKDVELRCDPISGHTALYWYRQSLGQGLEFLIYFQGNSAPDKSGLPSDRFSAERTGGSVSTLTIQRTQQEDSAVYLCASSSGTSATDTQYFGPGTRLTVL.

V usage is TRBV18 and J usage is TRBJ1-5; 10 bases fit TRBD1. The junction had 2 bases not matched to a gene; V was cut back by 0 bases and J by 3 bases. The CDR3 spans 16 residues. Germline values: CDR1 KGHSH, CDR2 LQKENI. The CDR3 region has the DNA TGTGCCAGCTCACCACCCGGGACAGGGGCCAATCAGCCCCAGCATTTT. Translated, it gives CASSPPGTGANQPQHF.

This clone was detected only a few times. The chain recombines TRBV12-5 with TRBJ2-1; TRBD1 matches 9 bases. Germline trimming cut 7 bases from V and 6 bases from J; bases unmatched to any gene: 7. The CDR3 totals 14 residues. Germline CDR1 is LGHNT and CDR2 is FRNRAP. The CDR3 sequence is CASAPGQGFNEQFF. The DNA of the CDR3 is TGTGCTAGTGCCCCGGGACAGGGCTTCAATGAGCAGTTCTTC.

The chain carries TRBV23-1 and TRBJ1-5; no reliable D call. TRBV23-1 is treated as an ORF (open reading frame) with a function not yet certain. The CDR3 spans 14 residues. The ends were cut back, 5 bases at V and 2 bases at J, with 10 bases in the middle. The CDR3 reads CASSTGSCNQPQHF. The CDR3 bases are TGCGCCAGCAGTACCGGGAGTTGCAATCAGCCCCAGCATTTT.

The rearrangement uses TRBV11-2 and TRBJ2-7, with 7 positions matching TRBD2. Trimming at V came to 1 base and at J to 0 bases, leaving 3 bases not matched to a gene. CDR3 length: 15 residues. In germline, CDR1 is SGHAT, CDR2 FQNNGV. CDR3 sequence: CASSLGDYSSYEQYF. DNA of the CDR3: TGTGCCAGCAGCTTAGGGGACTATAGCTCCTACGAGCAGTACTTC.

The rearrangement joins TRBV25-1 to TRBJ2-7; no firm D call. The CDR3 is 10 residues long. Deletions cut 4 bases from V and 6 bases from J, with 4 bases between. In germline, CDR1 is MGHDK, CDR2 SYGVNS. CDR3: CASSATEQYF. CDR3 coding DNA: TGTGCCAGCAGTGCCACCGAGCAGTACTTC.

The chain carries TRBV5-1 and TRBJ2-3; TRBD1 aligns across 9 bases. CDR1 SGHRS and CDR2 YFSETQ come from the germline V gene. Trimming at V came to 4 bases and at J to 2 bases, leaving 8 bases not matched to a gene. The CDR3 runs 16 residues. CDR3 in DNA: TGCGCCAGCAGCGACATGGGGACAGGGCTCACAGATACGCAGTATTTT. Protein: CASSDMGTGLTDTQYF.

In its sample, this clone was seen once. The gene calls are TRBV3-1 (or the pseudogene TRBV3-2) and TRBJ1-1, with D hard to call. Germline V lookup: CDR1 LGHDT, CDR2 YNNKEL (reference sequence). The CDR3 extends over 12 amino acids. V lost 2 bases and J lost 4, with 5 bases in between. The DNA for the CDR3 is TGTGCCAGCAGCCAACCGGGCACTGAAGCTTTCTTT. Translation: CASSQPGTEAFF.

J is TRBJ2-7 and V is TRBV28; 9 bases are a match to TRBD2. The CDR3 has 15 residues. CDR1 is MDHEN, CDR2 SYDVKM, per germline. Trimming took 3 bases from V and 0 from J; bases not matched to a gene: 3. The CDR3 reads CASSFSGLASYEQYF. The DNA of the CDR3 is TGTGCCAGCAGTTTCTCGGGACTAGCCTCCTACGAGCAGTACTTC.

The chain joins TRBV14 to TRBJ1-2; 7 bases match TRBD1. CDR1 is SGHDN, CDR2 FVKESK, per germline. This CDR3 has 15 amino acids. V was pared by 5 bases and J by 3 bases, with 9 bases of the junction left unmatched. CDR3 in DNA: TGTGCCAGCAGCTCCGACAGGGAGAGGTACTATGGCTACACCTTC. Its protein is CASSSDRERYYGYTF.

The chain has TRBV18 and TRBJ1-1, with 8 nucleotides matching TRBD1. In germline, CDR1 is KGHSH, CDR2 LQKENI. V lost 5 bases to trimming and J lost 1 base; unmatched junction nucleotides: 3. This CDR3 region has 14 residues. The DNA for the CDR3 is TGTGCCAGCTCAGCCGGACAGGGGAACACTGAAGCTTTCTTT. This translates into CASSAGQGNTEAFF.

The chain links TRBV27 to TRBJ1-3; D is ambiguous. Germline lookup yields CDR1 MNHEY and CDR2 SMNVEV (reference sequence). This CDR3 comprises 16 residues. Trimming took 4 bases from V and 0 from J, leaving 13 bases between them. CDR3: CASSWVAENSGNTIYF. The CDR3 DNA reads as TGTGCCAGCAGTTGGGTAGCGGAGAACTCTGGAAACACCATATATTTT.

In its sample, this clone was seen once. The J gene is TRBJ2-1, the V gene TRBV19; D ambiguous. The germline V gene encodes CDR1 LNHDA and CDR2 SQIVND (reference sequence). Trimming removed 4 bases at V and 4 bases at J, with 14 bases between. The CDR3 consists of 15 residues. This chain's CDR3 is CASSTETYDYNEQFF. The CDR3, as DNA: TGTGCCAGTAGTACCGAGACGTATGATTACAATGAGCAGTTCTTC. Complete variable domain (other parts from reference TRBV19 and TRBJ2-1): DGGITQSPKYLFRKEGQNVTLSCEQNLNHDAMYWYRQDPGQGLRLIYYSQIVNDFQKGDIAEGYSVSREKKESFPLTVTSAQKNPTAFYLCASSTETYDYNEQFFGPGTRLTVL.

J is TRBJ2-7 and V is TRBV7-2, with a tentative D call TRBD2 (6 bases). Trimming left V 6 bases short and J 3 bases short, with 15 bases between. Germline lookup yields CDR1 SGHTA and CDR2 FQGNSA. The CDR3 contains 14 residues. The CDR3 is CASRSGTGGYEQYF. As DNA, the CDR3 is TGTGCCAGCAGATCCGGGACTGGGGGCTACGAGCAGTACTTC. Using reference TRBV7-2 and TRBJ2-7 for the parts outside the CDR3, the full variable domain is GAGVSQSPSNKVTEKGKDVELRCDPISGHTALYWYRQSLGQGLEFLIYFQGNSAPDKSGLPSDRFSAERTGGSVSTLTIQRTQQEDSAVYLCASRSGTGGYEQYFGPGTRLTVT.

The genes are TRBV19 and TRBJ2-1; possibly TRBD1 for D (7 bases). The V end lost 6 bases, the J end lost 3 bases, and 12 bases lay between the germline ends. Per the germline V gene, CDR1 is LNHDA and CDR2 is SQIVND (reference sequence). CDR3 length: 14 amino acids. As DNA, the CDR3 is TGTGCCAGTAGGCCCCAGGGGGGCTACAATGAGCAGTTCTTC. Its translation is CASRPQGGYNEQFF.